Sequencing of this T cell receptor beta chain was carried out in a study of blood T cell repertoires in COVID-19. Study as a whole: Acute and convalescent COVID-19 samples came from the United States, Italy and Spain. From T cells, B-cell-depleted T cells, or PBMCs came the material, which was cDNA or gDNA.

Study processing details: Amplified reference gene primers provided the basis for estimating nucleated cell counts. Repertoires were generated with immunoSEQ multiplex PCR, while TCRdb's copy carries only in-frame clones and drops some. That table furnishes V, J and clone size, whereas the DNA furnished D and trimming. The table includes tens of thousands of clones, approximately 92% detected once. V was pared by 5 bases and J by 10 bases, with 10 bases of the junction left unmatched. CDR1 SGHTA and CDR2 FQGNSA come from the germline V gene. The CDR3 totals 16 residues. The chain joins TRBV7-2 to TRBJ2-1; 14 bases align to TRBD2. The TCR originated in a woman in her fifties or sixties with active COVID-19. The sequencing input was peripheral blood. The CDR3 loop reads CASSGGTSGRRWEQFF. The CDR3 DNA reads as TGTGCCAGCAGCGGTGGGACTAGCGGGAGACGATGGGAGCAGTTCTTC.